What follows are 26 T cell receptor beta chains derived from one specimen sequenced in a study of CD8+ T cells in alopecia areata. Noted treatment: oral pan-JAK inhibitor, 5-10 mg twice daily. cDNA serving as the sequencing template came from extracted, reverse transcribed RNA. The protocol was immunoSEQ multiplex PCR, while the TCRdb copy is restricted to in-frame clones and leaves out a portion. This sample has some 150,000 clones; approximately 86% occur once, and the top ten carry approximately 13%. The source material was CD8+ T cells sorted from blood, sampled at week 4, from a patient treated with tofacitinib. All receptors come from a human donor with alopecia areata.

The genes are TRBV28 and TRBJ2-7; D is uncertain. The germline gives CDR1 MDHEN, CDR2 SYDVKM. There are 11 residues in the CDR3. The ends were cut back, 10 bases at V and 6 bases at J, with 13 bases in the middle. Written as DNA, the CDR3 is TGTGCCACCAGCAGGAATCTCGAGCAGTACTTC. As protein: CATSRNLEQYF. The variable domain in full, completed from reference TRBV28 and TRBJ2-7, reads DVKVTQSSRYLVKRTGEKVFLECVQDMDHENMFWYRQDPGLGLRLIYFSYDVKMKEKGDIPEGYSVSREKKERFSLILESASTNQTSMYLCATSRNLEQYFGPGTRLTVT.

The genes are TRBV7-2 and TRBJ2-7; D gene uncertain. Per germline, CDR1 SGHTA and CDR2 FQGNSA. Trimming stripped 8 bases from V and 0 bases from J, with 8 bases between. The CDR3 is made up of 12 amino acids. CDR3 sequence (DNA): TGTGCCAGCCTTAAGGGCTCCTACGAGCAGTACTTC. Amino acids: CASLKGSYEQYF.

The CDR3, as DNA: TGTGCCACCGGACCGGGGGGGTTGTTGGCTGAGCAGTTCTTC. This gives the protein CATGPGGLLAEQFF. The chain carries TRBV5-6 and TRBJ2-1; the match to TRBD2 covers 8 bases. Unmatched junction bases numbered 14, after V lost 9 bases and J lost 9 bases. Germline values: CDR1 SGHDT, CDR2 YYEEEE. This CDR3 has 14 residues.

The chain carries TRBV7-9 and TRBJ2-5, with 10 bases fitting TRBD2. V gave up 2 bases and J gave up 4 bases; unmatched junction bases: 10. Germline CDR1 reads SEHNR; CDR2 reads FQNEAQ (reference sequence). The CDR3 spans 17 residues. The CDR3 coding sequence is TGTGCCAGCAGCTTAAGGCTAGCGGGAGCTTTTAGAGAGACCCAGTACTTC. Residues: CASSLRLAGAFRETQYF.

The V and J genes are TRBV7-6 and TRBJ2-3; perhaps TRBD2 as D (6 bases). Germline V lookup: CDR1 SGHVS, CDR2 FNYEAQ. The V gene lost 5 bases and the J gene lost 2 bases, with 17 bases spanning the gap. The CDR3 contains 16 residues. CDR3 bases: TGTGCCAGCAGCCAAGGGAGCGGGCCGTACACAGATACGCAGTATTTT. Amino acids: CASSQGSGPYTDTQYF.

This chain joins TRBV30 and TRBJ1-1; a weak D match, TRBD1 (5 bases). This CDR3 is built from 14 residues. Germline assignment: CDR1 GTSNPN and CDR2 SVGIG (reference sequence). V lost 2 bases to trimming and J lost 1 base, with 11 bases between them. The CDR3 DNA follows: TGTGCCTGGAGTTTCTCGCAGGGGAACACTGAAGCTTTCTTT. Translation: CAWSFSQGNTEAFF.

The CDR3 DNA sequence: TGTGCCAGCAGCGGAACAGGGGGCGCTCCCTACGAGCAGTACTTC. This translates into CASSGTGGAPYEQYF. This chain uses TRBV9 with TRBJ2-7, with TRBD1 matching 9 bases. The V gene end was trimmed by 3 bases and the J gene end by 2 bases; junction bases not matched to a gene: 6. Germline V lookup: CDR1 SGDLS, CDR2 YYNGEE. The length of the CDR3 is 15 residues.

This rearrangement joins TRBV29-1 to TRBJ2-2, with TRBD1 identical over 8 bases. The germline CDR1 and CDR2 sequences are SQVTM and ANQGSEA. The CDR3 is 15 residues long. Trimming took 3 bases from V and 6 from J; bases not matched to a gene: 9. CDR3 in DNA: TGCAGCGTTGATTTCCAGGGGGCCGGTGCCGGGGAGCTGTTTTTT. Its protein product is CSVDFQGAGAGELFF.

This sequence joins TRBV19 and TRBJ1-1, with 8 bases fitting TRBD1. The CDR3 runs 15 residues. Germline trimming cut 3 bases from V and 0 bases from J; bases unmatched to any gene: 3. Germline V gene sequence: CDR1 LNHDA, CDR2 SQIVND (reference sequence). The CDR3 reads CASSMGTGLNTEAFF. CDR3 nucleotides: TGTGCCAGTAGTATGGGGACAGGTCTGAACACTGAAGCTTTCTTT.

This clone was seen once. The gene calls are TRBV12-5 and TRBJ1-1; D is uncertain. V dropped 3 bases and J dropped 10 bases, with 15 bases sitting between them. CDR3 length equals 13 residues. The germline V gene has CDR1 LGHNT and CDR2 FRNRAP. CDR3 loop: CASGLGTANSAFF. CDR3 DNA: TGTGCTAGTGGTTTAGGTACGGCTAACTCAGCTTTCTTT.

The chain links TRBV29-1 to TRBJ2-7; TRBD1 agrees at 10 bases. CDR3 length equals 15 residues. The germline V gene has CDR1 SQVTM and CDR2 ANQGSEA. Trimming at V came to 3 bases and at J to 6 bases, leaving 11 bases not matched to a gene. This CDR3 is CSVDLRQGANLEQYF. CDR3 DNA: TGCAGCGTTGACTTACGACAGGGGGCTAATCTCGAGCAGTACTTC.

The chain has TRBV7-9 and TRBJ2-2; TRBD2 might be the D (6 bases). The germline CDR1 and CDR2 sequences are SEHNR and FQNEAQ (reference sequence). CDR3 size: 17 residues. Trimming stripped 3 bases from V and 2 bases from J, with 16 bases between. The DNA for the CDR3 is TGTGCCAGCAGCTTCGCACCGGGACTTGCTAACACCGGGGAGCTGTTTTTT. Residues: CASSFAPGLANTGELFF.

V usage is TRBV29-1 and J usage is TRBJ2-7; the D gene is possibly TRBD2 (6 bases). The CDR3 has 12 residues. From germline, CDR1 is SQVTM and CDR2 ANQGSEA. Trimming took 5 bases from V and 7 from J, leaving 15 bases between them. The CDR3 nucleotides read TGCAGCGTTTTGAAGGAGGCGGGGGAGCAGTACTTC. This sequence encodes CSVLKEAGEQYF.

The CDR3 sequence is CASSSGRWNEQFF. The CDR3, as DNA: TGTGCCAGCAGTAGCGGGAGGTGGAATGAGCAGTTCTTC. This chain links TRBV27 with TRBJ2-1, with 9 bases matching TRBD2. Losses at the gene ends were 5 bases for V and 7 bases for J; bases not matched to a gene: 3. Germline loops: CDR1 MNHEY, CDR2 SMNVEV (reference sequence). This CDR3 contains 13 residues.

This chain links TRBV6-1 with TRBJ2-7, with 7 bases fitting TRBD1. V shed 8 bases and J 2 bases; nucleotides not matched to a gene: 6. CDR3 length: 13 amino acids. The germline CDR1 and CDR2 sequences are MNHNS and SASEGT. The CDR3, as DNA: TGTGCCAGCGGATTGACAGGGCCCTACGAGCAGTACTTC. Translated, it gives CASGLTGPYEQYF.

This clone has only one observation. This specimen includes other DNA sequences encoding the same CDR3. This chain links TRBV19 with TRBJ2-7; 8 nucleotides line up with TRBD1. The CDR3 totals 13 residues. Germline CDR1 is LNHDA and CDR2 is SQIVND (reference sequence). V shed 3 bases and J 4 bases; nucleotides not matched to a gene: 2. The CDR3: CASSIGTGYEQYF. In nucleotides, the CDR3 is TGTGCCAGTAGTATTGGGACAGGTTACGAGCAGTACTTC.

This clone came up a few times. This chain uses TRBV29-1 with TRBJ2-2; possibly TRBD2 for D (7 bases). This CDR3 spans 14 amino acids. Looked up from germline, CDR1 is SQVTM and CDR2 is ANQGSEA. Trimming removed 7 bases from V and 3 bases from J, with 15 bases in between. The CDR3 nucleotides are TGCAGCGGTACACGGGGGGCCGACACCGGGGAGCTGTTTTTT. Encoded protein: CSGTRGADTGELFF.

The gene calls are TRBV19 and TRBJ2-7, with 8 bases identical to TRBD1. The CDR3 length is 14 residues. The J segment lost 5 bases and the V segment lost 5 bases, leaving 8 bases of the junction unmatched. Germline V CDR1 and CDR2: LNHDA, SQIVND (reference sequence). The CDR3 coding sequence is TGTGCCAGTAGTTTTACAGGGGGTTCCGACGAGCAGTACTTC. This encodes CASSFTGGSDEQYF.

The chain recombines TRBV7-8 with TRBJ2-3; 8 bases are shared with TRBD2. From germline, CDR1 is SGHVS and CDR2 FQNEAQ. V was pared by 0 bases and J by 2 bases, with 7 bases of the junction left unmatched. This CDR3 has 17 amino acids. CDR3 in amino acids: CASSLADLAGHTDTQYF. CDR3 bases: TGTGCCAGCAGCTTAGCGGATTTAGCGGGACACACAGATACGCAGTATTTT. Combining the CDR3 with reference TRBV7-8 and TRBJ2-3 gives the whole variable domain GAGVSQSPRYKVAKRGQDVALRCDPISGHVSLFWYQQALGQGPEFLTYFQNEAQLDKSGLPSDRFFAERPEGSVSTLKIQRTQQEDSAVYLCASSLADLAGHTDTQYFGPGTRLTVL.

This clone was counted between two and nine times. The V and J genes are TRBV27 and TRBJ2-5; 8 positions match TRBD1. The germline V gene encodes CDR1 MNHEY and CDR2 SMNVEV (reference sequence). J was trimmed by 1 base and V by 6 bases; bases with no gene match: 7. There are 15 residues in the CDR3. CDR3 nucleotides: TGTGCCAGCAGCACCTTACAGGGGGGCCAAGAGACCCAGTACTTC. The encoded protein is CASSTLQGGQETQYF.

The V and J genes are TRBV10-3 and TRBJ1-1; D is unresolved. Germline lookup yields CDR1 ENHRY and CDR2 SYGVKD. V was shortened by 3 bases and J by 5 bases, with 7 bases between the two germline ends. This CDR3 region has 12 residues. The CDR3 coding sequence is TGTGCCATCAGTGACGCGGGGACTGAAGCTTTCTTT. This translates into CAISDAGTEAFF.

On this clone itself: Other DNA variants within this sample encode the same CDR3. This chain joins TRBV30 and TRBJ2-1; D not certain. Germline V gene sequence: CDR1 GTSNPN, CDR2 SVGIG (reference sequence). Trimming removed 3 bases from V and 0 bases from J, with 6 bases in between. The CDR3 contains 13 residues. The CDR3 loop reads CAWSLSSYNEQFF. CDR3 DNA: TGTGCCTGGAGCTTAAGCTCCTACAATGAGCAGTTCTTC.

J is TRBJ1-1 and V is TRBV29-1; a possible D gene is TRBD1 (5 bases). The CDR3 has 14 amino acids. The germline V and J ends were trimmed by 4 bases and 1 base, with 13 bases remaining between them. Germline V gene sequence: CDR1 SQVTM, CDR2 ANQGSEA. DNA for the CDR3: TGCAGCGTTGTTGGGGGAGGTAGGAACACTGAAGCTTTCTTT. Its translation: CSVVGGGRNTEAFF.

The chain combines TRBV6-5 with TRBJ2-1, with D unresolved. Germline V gene sequence: CDR1 MNHEY, CDR2 SVGAGI. The CDR3 sequence is 15 residues long. Trimming removed 6 bases from V and 0 bases from J, with 12 bases in between. The CDR3 reads CASSLDKSSYNEQFF. Here the CDR3 DNA reads TGTGCCAGCAGCCTTGACAAGAGCTCCTACAATGAGCAGTTCTTC.

The rearrangement uses TRBV29-1 and TRBJ1-2; D is ambiguous. The V end lost 4 bases, the J end lost 0 bases, and 15 bases lay between the germline ends. The germline V gene has CDR1 SQVTM and CDR2 ANQGSEA. This CDR3 comprises 15 residues. The CDR3 spells CSVGGSLMTNYGYTF. DNA for the CDR3: TGCAGCGTTGGCGGCAGCCTAATGACTAACTATGGCTACACCTTC.

On this clone: Germline and junction disagree at one end, which may indicate a read error. This chain uses TRBV5-4 with TRBJ2-7; maybe TRBD2 (5 bases). CDR3 length equals 14 residues. The germline gives CDR1 SGHNT, CDR2 YYREEE (reference sequence). Here the CDR3 DNA reads TGCGCCAGCAGCCAAGATCGAGGGACCTACGAGCAGTACTTC. As protein: CASSQDRGTYEQYF.